The 21 T cell receptor beta chains reported below all come from one sample, sequenced in a study of blood T cell repertoires in COVID-19. The method was immunoSEQ multiplex PCR; TCRdb's version includes in-frame clones alone and lacks a portion of them. The top ten hold 1% to 1.3% of the sample, which has a few hundred thousand clones, 80% to 90% seen once. The sequencing sample was made of PBMCs or T cells enriched from blood (not recorded which). These receptors all stem from a man aged 25 to 45 who had recovered from COVID-19.

The rearrangement joins TRBV18 to TRBJ2-7; TRBD2 agrees at 14 bases. This CDR3 has 20 amino acids. V was clipped by 3 bases and J by 5 bases; unmatched bases: 18. Germline V gene lookup returns CDR1 KGHSH and CDR2 LQKENI. The CDR3 DNA is TGTGCCAGCTCACCTCGAGCAAACACTCCGGGACTAGCGGGAGCCCACGAGCAGTACTTC. Amino acids: CASSPRANTPGLAGAHEQYF.

The chain employs TRBV28 and TRBJ2-3; D is perhaps TRBD2 (6 bases). The germline V and J ends were trimmed by 7 bases and 0 bases, with 8 bases remaining between them. This CDR3 contains 13 residues. Germline CDR1 and CDR2: MDHEN and SYDVKM. In nucleotides, the CDR3 is TGTGCCAGCATAAGCGGGAGCACAGATACGCAGTATTTT. As protein: CASISGSTDTQYF.

The gene calls are TRBV10-2 and TRBJ1-2, with 11 bases matching TRBD1. Germline CDR1 is WSHSY and CDR2 is SAAADI. J was trimmed by 5 bases and V by 8 bases; bases with no gene match: 10. The CDR3 length is 15 residues. CDR3 loop: CASGGTGGFEYGYTF. The CDR3 DNA sequence: TGCGCCAGCGGGGGGACAGGGGGATTTGAGTATGGCTACACCTTC.

The chain couples TRBV27 to TRBJ2-2; 14 bases match TRBD2. The trim removed 6 bases at V and 5 bases at J, leaving 5 bases unmatched. This CDR3 is 16 amino acids long. Germline loops: CDR1 MNHEY, CDR2 SMNVEV (reference sequence). The CDR3 sequence: CASSRGTSGSTGELFF. The DNA for the CDR3 is TGTGCCAGCAGCAGAGGGACTAGCGGGAGTACCGGGGAGCTGTTTTTT.

This clone appeared a single time. The rearrangement joins TRBV18 to TRBJ2-1; 16 bases are a match to TRBD2. Germline V CDR1 and CDR2: KGHSH, LQKENI. There are 16 residues in the CDR3. Unmatched junction bases numbered 3, after V lost 3 bases and J lost 7 bases. In DNA, the CDR3 is TGTGCCAGCTCACCTAAGGGACTAGCGGGAGGGAATGAGCAGTTCTTC. It translates to CASSPKGLAGGNEQFF. The entire variable domain, with the rest obtained from reference TRBV18 and TRBJ2-1, is as follows: NAGVMQNPRHLVRRRGQEARLRCSPMKGHSHVYWYRQLPEEGLKFMVYLQKENIIDESGMPKERFSAEFPKEGPSILRIQQVVRGDSAAYFCASSPKGLAGGNEQFFGPGTRLTVL.

The chain is built from TRBV30 and TRBJ1-2; D gene unclear. V was shortened by 0 bases and J by 5 bases, with 10 bases between the two germline ends. Germline V gene data show CDR1 as GTSNPN and CDR2 as SVGIG (reference sequence). The CDR3 runs to 13 residues. The CDR3 protein is CAWSVTWAYGYTF. The CDR3 nucleotides read TGTGCCTGGAGTGTCACCTGGGCGTATGGCTACACCTTC.

V and J are TRBV5-5 and TRBJ1-4, with TRBD1 identical over 7 bases. The CDR3 spans 15 residues. V lost 0 bases, J lost 6 bases, and 5 bases stayed unmatched. Per germline, CDR1 SGHKS and CDR2 YYEKEE (reference sequence). CDR3 residues: CASSLATGRHEKLFF. As DNA, the CDR3 is TGTGCCAGCAGCTTGGCGACAGGGAGGCATGAAAAACTGTTTTTT.

This chain links TRBV5-1 with TRBJ2-3, with 7 bases aligning to TRBD2. Germline assignment: CDR1 SGHRS and CDR2 YFSETQ. With 5 bases clipped from V and 1 base from J, the junction kept 4 bases outside the gene matches. The CDR3 contains 14 residues. The DNA for the CDR3 is TGCGCCAGCAGTGATAGCGGGCGCACAGATACGCAGTATTTT. This sequence encodes CASSDSGRTDTQYF. Filled out from reference TRBV5-1 and TRBJ2-3, the complete variable domain reads KAGVTQTPRYLIKTRGQQVTLSCSPISGHRSVSWYQQTPGQGLQFLFEYFSETQRNKGNFPGRFSGRQFSNSRSEMNVSTLELGDSALYLCASSDSGRTDTQYFGPGTRLTVL.

V usage is TRBV24-1 and J usage is TRBJ2-1; D not certain. This CDR3 has 11 amino acids. Per the germline V gene, CDR1 is KGHDR and CDR2 is SFDVKD. V was clipped by 8 bases and J by 5 bases, with 6 bases between them. CDR3 coding DNA: TGTGCCACCACAGGCCACAATGAGCAGTTCTTC. Its protein product is CATTGHNEQFF.

This clone has a single count. The gene calls are TRBV6-1 and TRBJ1-2, with TRBD1 as a possible D gene (5 bases). Trimming cost V 1 base and J 4 bases, with 10 bases left between them. Germline CDR1 reads MNHNS; CDR2 reads SASEGT. This CDR3 region has 14 residues. The CDR3 here is CASSEEGRAYGYTF. CDR3 DNA sequence: TGTGCCAGCAGTGAAGAGGGCAGGGCCTATGGCTACACCTTC.

This clone was detected ten times or more. This sequence joins TRBV2 and TRBJ1-2; TRBD1 matches 10 bases. The germline V gene has CDR1 SNHLY and CDR2 FYNNEI. V gave up 6 bases and J gave up 6 bases; unmatched junction bases: 1. CDR3 length equals 12 residues. In nucleotides, the CDR3 is TGTGCCAGCAGCGGGACAGGGGATGGCTACACCTTC. Protein product: CASSGTGDGYTF.

V and J are TRBV5-1 and TRBJ1-1; unclear D gene. The CDR3 sequence is 16 residues long. V lost 0 bases to trimming and J lost 2 bases, with 14 bases between them. Germline V lookup: CDR1 SGHRS, CDR2 YFSETQ. The CDR3 nucleotides are TGCGCCAGCAGCTTGGGGCAGACCTCAGGAAACACTGAAGCTTTCTTT. Its protein product is CASSLGQTSGNTEAFF.

The gene calls are TRBV10-3 and TRBJ1-5; no clear D gene. Germline values: CDR1 ENHRY, CDR2 SYGVKD. Between the trimmed V and J ends, which lost 0 bases and 2 bases, there was a span of 14 bases. The CDR3 contains 17 residues. CDR3 residues: CAISESSAGGGNQPQHF. The CDR3, as DNA: TGTGCCATCAGTGAGTCGTCGGCGGGCGGAGGCAATCAGCCCCAGCATTTT.

V and J are TRBV29-1 and TRBJ1-2; D perhaps matches TRBD1 (5 bases). The CDR3 sequence is 15 residues long. CDR1 SQVTM and CDR2 ANQGSEA come from the germline V gene. The V end was cut by 0 bases, the J end by 0 bases, with 11 bases between. CDR3 DNA: TGCAGCGTTGAAGATCGGGGGAGAGCTAACTATGGCTACACCTTC. It translates to CSVEDRGRANYGYTF.

This clone was observed a single time. The chain couples TRBV10-3 to TRBJ2-6; perhaps TRBD2 as D (6 bases). Germline V gives CDR1 ENHRY, CDR2 SYGVKD. V lost 4 bases to trimming and J lost 0 bases, with 22 bases between them. The CDR3 runs to 20 residues. CDR3 residues: CAISGGTEVSPLSGANVLTF. Here the CDR3 DNA reads TGTGCCATCAGTGGCGGGACCGAAGTTTCCCCTCTCTCTGGGGCCAACGTCCTGACTTTC.

The V and J genes are TRBV30 and TRBJ1-1; TRBD1 agrees at 9 bases. In germline, CDR1 is GTSNPN, CDR2 SVGIG (reference sequence). CDR3 length: 15 amino acids. The trim removed 2 bases at V and 4 bases at J, leaving 8 bases unmatched. CDR3 DNA: TGTGCCTGGAGTCTTACAGGGGGCGGTGGCACTGAAGCTTTCTTT. It yields the protein CAWSLTGGGGTEAFF. The whole variable domain, filled in from reference TRBV30 and TRBJ1-1, reads SQTIHQWPATLVQPVGSPLSLECTVEGTSNPNLYWYRQAAGRGLQLLFYSVGIGQISSEVPQNLSASRPQDRQFILSSKKLLLSDSGFYLCAWSLTGGGGTEAFFGQGTRLTVV.

The chain is built from TRBV19 and TRBJ2-3, with 15 bases lining up with TRBD2. Per the germline V gene, CDR1 is LNHDA and CDR2 is SQIVND (reference sequence). This CDR3 has 16 residues. V dropped 4 bases and J dropped 10; count of bases not matched to a gene: 9. CDR3 region: CASSKPGLAGGGAQYF. The DNA of the CDR3 is TGTGCCAGTAGTAAACCGGGACTAGCGGGAGGCGGAGCGCAGTATTTT.

The rearrangement links TRBV28 to TRBJ1-2, with 7 bases matching TRBD1. V lost 6 bases and J lost 6; bases outside the gene matches: 4. Germline CDR1 and CDR2: MDHEN and SYDVKM. This CDR3 comprises 12 residues. The chain's CDR3 is CASSTQGNGYTF. In DNA form, the CDR3 reads TGTGCCAGCAGCACACAGGGGAATGGCTACACCTTC.

The count of this clone is one. The chain carries TRBV13 and TRBJ2-2; maybe TRBD1 (5 bases). Germline V CDR1 and CDR2: PRHDT, FYEKMQ (reference sequence). The germline V and J ends were trimmed by 9 bases and 0 bases, with 11 bases remaining between them. The CDR3 is made up of 14 amino acids. The CDR3 coding sequence is TGTGCCAGTACTCCAGGGTCGAACACCGGGGAGCTGTTTTTT. Translation gives CASTPGSNTGELFF. Using reference TRBV13 and TRBJ2-2 for the parts outside the CDR3, the full variable domain is AAGVIQSPRHLIKEKRETATLKCYPIPRHDTVYWYQQGPGQDPQFLISFYEKMQSDKGSIPDRFSAQQFSDYHSELNMSSLELGDSALYFCASTPGSNTGELFFGEGSRLTVL.

The genes are TRBV7-8 and TRBJ2-7; no definite D call. Germline V gene data show CDR1 as SGHVS and CDR2 as FQNEAQ. This CDR3 contains 13 residues. V was cut by 1 base and J by 4 bases, with 8 bases left in between. The CDR3 DNA follows: TGTGCCAGCAGCTTAGAGGAAGCGTACGAGCAGTACTTC. It codes for CASSLEEAYEQYF. The full variable domain, in which reference TRBV7-8 and TRBJ2-7 provide the parts outside the CDR3, is GAGVSQSPRYKVAKRGQDVALRCDPISGHVSLFWYQQALGQGPEFLTYFQNEAQLDKSGLPSDRFFAERPEGSVSTLKIQRTQQEDSAVYLCASSLEEAYEQYFGPGTRLTVT.

V gene TRBV6-5 combines with J gene TRBJ1-5; D remains unclear. This CDR3 has 15 amino acids. CDR1 is MNHEY, CDR2 SVGAGI, per germline. The V and J ends lost 6 bases and 6 bases respectively, with 18 bases between them. The CDR3: CASRPTLGVIQPQHF. As DNA, the CDR3 is TGTGCCAGCAGGCCAACCCTCGGGGTAATTCAGCCCCAGCATTTT.